Below, 18 T cell receptor beta chains from the same sample are listed, as sequenced in a study of blood T cell repertoires in COVID-19. The assay was immunoSEQ multiplex PCR, and TCRdb's table has in-frame clones only and misses some. The data contain around 290,000 clones, more than 85% of them seen just once; the ten biggest clones take up about 5%. Sequencing was carried out using peripheral blood. Receptors were obtained from a man aged 35-49 years with acute or convalescent COVID-19.

V usage is TRBV5-1 and J usage is TRBJ1-4; 8 positions agree with TRBD1. Germline CDR1 reads SGHRS; CDR2 reads YFSETQ. Trimming removed 2 bases from V and 8 bases from J; junction bases left unmatched: 5. The CDR3 has 14 residues. DNA of the CDR3: TGCGCCAGCAGCTTTACCGGGACAGGCGAAAAACTGTTTTTT. This gives the protein CASSFTGTGEKLFF.

J is TRBJ1-1 and V is TRBV5-6, with 7 bases fitting TRBD1. The length of the CDR3 is 17 residues. In germline, CDR1 is SGHDT, CDR2 YYEEEE. Unmatched junction bases numbered 13, after V lost 4 bases and J lost 1 base. The CDR3: CASSGIEQGRWNTEAFF. The CDR3, as DNA: TGTGCCAGCAGCGGAATAGAACAGGGGCGGTGGAACACTGAAGCTTTCTTT. Looking up the rest from reference TRBV5-6 and TRBJ1-1 gives the full variable domain: DAGVTQSPTHLIKTRGQQVTLRCSPKSGHDTVSWYQQALGQGPQFIFQYYEEEERQRGNFPDRFSGHQFPNYSSELNVNALLLGDSALYLCASSGIEQGRWNTEAFFGQGTRLTVV.

The rearrangement joins TRBV3-1 (or the pseudogene TRBV3-2) to TRBJ2-7; the D gene is possibly TRBD2 (5 bases). Trimming took 6 bases from V and 3 from J, leaving 12 bases between them. CDR3 length: 13 residues. Per the germline V gene, CDR1 is LGHDT and CDR2 is YNNKEL (reference sequence). CDR3 region: CASSPSGRYEQYF. The DNA for the CDR3 is TGTGCCAGCAGTCCGAGCGGCCGCTACGAGCAGTACTTC.

The chain employs TRBV10-3 and TRBJ1-1; 7 positions match TRBD1. Germline V gives CDR1 ENHRY, CDR2 SYGVKD. CDR3 length: 14 amino acids. Trimming at V came to 6 bases and at J to 3 bases, leaving 7 bases not matched to a gene. The CDR3 DNA follows: TGTGCCATCAGCAAAACAGGGGAGGACACTGAAGCTTTCTTT. As protein: CAISKTGEDTEAFF.

Comments on this clone: Other DNA sequences in this specimen translate into the identical CDR3. The chain links TRBV12-3 or TRBV12-4 to TRBJ1-1, with D unclear. This CDR3 comprises 13 residues. V was pared by 3 bases and J by 1 base, with 6 bases between. DNA for the CDR3: TGTGCCAGCAGTTTTGGGAGGAACACTGAAGCTTTCTTT. Protein sequence: CASSFGRNTEAFF.

This clone was seen only once. The V call is TRBV10-3, the J call TRBJ1-3; D is unclear. Trimming cost V 4 bases and J 1 base, with 11 bases left between them. The CDR3 spans 15 residues. Germline V CDR1 and CDR2: ENHRY, SYGVKD. The CDR3 reads CAISGGWGSGNTIYF. The CDR3 nucleotides read TGTGCCATCAGTGGAGGGTGGGGTTCTGGAAACACCATATATTTT.

This chain connects TRBV24-1 to TRBJ2-2, with a tentative D call TRBD2 (5 bases). This CDR3 spans 17 amino acids. Per germline, CDR1 KGHDR and CDR2 SFDVKD. With 4 bases removed from V and 5 bases from J, the gap between germline ends came to 19 bases. DNA of the CDR3: TGTGCCACCAGTGAGTCGCCGGGATCCCCGGGGACCGGGGAGCTGTTTTTT. It yields the protein CATSESPGSPGTGELFF.

The V call is TRBV6-5, the J call TRBJ2-7, with D perhaps TRBD1 (6 bases). The CDR3 consists of 13 residues. CDR1 and CDR2 from the germline V gene are MNHEY and SVGAGI. Deletions cut 2 bases from V and 5 bases from J, with 10 bases between. CDR3: CASSYGRGNEQYF. The CDR3 bases are TGTGCCAGCAGTTACGGCAGGGGTAACGAGCAGTACTTC.

This chain links TRBV7-2 with TRBJ2-7, with no clear D. This CDR3 comprises 12 residues. Trimming left V 4 bases short and J 3 bases short, with 7 bases between. Germline CDR1 and CDR2: SGHTA and FQGNSA. The CDR3 is CASSSQLYEQYF. The DNA of the CDR3 is TGTGCCAGCAGCTCCCAACTCTACGAGCAGTACTTC.

V and J are TRBV30 and TRBJ2-1, with 7 positions matching TRBD2. Trimming cost V 1 base and J 8 bases; bases outside gene matches: 11. CDR3 length: 15 residues. Germline V gene sequence: CDR1 GTSNPN, CDR2 SVGIG (reference sequence). The CDR3 here is CAWSGPASGYDEQFF. In DNA form, the CDR3 reads TGTGCCTGGAGTGGGCCGGCTAGCGGTTACGATGAGCAGTTCTTC.

The gene calls are TRBV28 and TRBJ1-5; 9 bases line up with TRBD1. This CDR3 is built from 15 residues. Trimming cost V 5 bases and J 7 bases; bases outside gene matches: 9. Per the germline V gene, CDR1 is MDHEN and CDR2 is SYDVKM. CDR3 sequence (DNA): TGTGCCAGCAGTCCCGGGACAGGGTTTTTCCAGCCCCAGCATTTT. This translates into CASSPGTGFFQPQHF.

This chain links TRBV19 with TRBJ1-2; tentative D call: TRBD1 (5 bases). The CDR3 contains 15 residues. V lost 6 bases and J 4 bases, leaving 18 bases between the germline ends. CDR1 and CDR2 (germline): LNHDA, SQIVND (reference sequence). The CDR3 sequence is CASSGPGGPGYGYTF. Written as DNA, the CDR3 is TGTGCCAGTAGCGGGCCGGGGGGACCTGGCTATGGCTACACCTTC.

A note on this clone: This same CDR3 is encoded by further DNA sequences in the sample. V is TRBV6-5 and J is TRBJ1-6; TRBD1 aligns across 7 bases. The V gene end was trimmed by 5 bases and the J gene end by 6 bases; junction bases not matched to a gene: 1. The germline gives CDR1 MNHEY, CDR2 SVGAGI. There are 13 residues in the CDR3. CDR3 sequence: CASSRQGNSPLHF. The DNA for the CDR3 is TGTGCCAGCAGTCGACAGGGTAATTCACCCCTCCACTTT.

CDR3 protein: CASSPGRGTNYGYTF. CDR3 nucleotides: TGTGCCAGCTCACCAGGGCGGGGGACCAACTATGGCTACACCTTC. The chain uses TRBV18 and TRBJ1-2; D possibly corresponds to TRBD1 (5 bases). The CDR3 is 15 amino acids. Looked up from germline, CDR1 is KGHSH and CDR2 is LQKENI. V dropped 2 bases and J dropped 2 bases, with 12 bases sitting between them.

CDR3 region: CASSLGAGAFF. The CDR3 DNA sequence: TGTGCCAGCAGTTTAGGGGCAGGGGCTTTCTTT. This chain connects TRBV12-3 or TRBV12-4 to TRBJ1-1; maybe TRBD1 (5 bases). CDR3 length equals 11 residues. V gave up 1 base and J gave up 11 bases, with 8 bases separating them.

The chain couples TRBV11-2 to TRBJ2-7, with 7 bases matching TRBD1. Germline values: CDR1 SGHAT, CDR2 FQNNGV. The CDR3 totals 15 residues. Unmatched junction bases numbered 7, after V lost 1 base and J lost 4 bases. The CDR3, as DNA: TGTGCCAGCAGCTTAGGCCCAGGGGGAGCGTACGAGCAGTACTTC. Translating it yields CASSLGPGGAYEQYF.

The chain employs TRBV6-5 and TRBJ1-5; no reliable D call. V was shortened by 8 bases and J by 3 bases, with 11 bases between the two germline ends. This CDR3 is 13 amino acids long. The germline V gene encodes CDR1 MNHEY and CDR2 SVGAGI. The CDR3 loop is CASSRGINQPQHF. The CDR3 DNA follows: TGTGCCAGCTCTCGGGGAATCAATCAGCCCCAGCATTTT.

The gene calls are TRBV7-9 and TRBJ1-5, with no clear D. The germline V gene has CDR1 SEHNR and CDR2 FQNEAQ (reference sequence). Trimming removed 6 bases from V and 0 bases from J, with 9 bases in between. The CDR3 runs 14 residues. CDR3 region: CASSSGHSNQPQHF. The CDR3 coding sequence is TGTGCCAGCAGTTCAGGTCATAGCAATCAGCCCCAGCATTTT. The full variable domain, in which reference TRBV7-9 and TRBJ1-5 provide the parts outside the CDR3, is DTGVSQNPRHKITKRGQNVTFRCDPISEHNRLYWYRQTLGQGPEFLTYFQNEAQLEKSRLLSDRFSAERPKGSFSTLEIQRTEQGDSAMYLCASSSGHSNQPQHFGDGTRLSIL.